This paragraph reports one TCR beta chain. Its antigen remains unidentified. This specimen belongs to a study of CD8+ T cells in alopecia areata. Study results and limitations: Clarity of TCR sharing across patients fell short of that in mice, possibly HLA-related. Lesional scalp, especially alopecia totalis/universalis, showed higher clonality than normal scalp.

Trimming stripped 1 base from V and 1 base from J, with 17 bases between. There are 17 residues in the CDR3. Germline CDR1 SGHAT, CDR2 FQDESV (reference sequence). cDNA serving as the sequencing template came from extracted, reverse transcribed RNA. Libraries were prepared by immunoSEQ multiplex PCR; TCRdb keeps only in-frame clonotypes and omits some of them. The table lists about 150,000 clones, 75% to 90% of them singletons. V and J are TRBV11-1 and TRBJ2-7; perhaps TRBD2 as D (5 bases). This receptor was taken from a human donor with alopecia areata. The sequences come from CD8+ T cells sorted from blood, collected at week 0. The CDR3 sequence: CASSLGDGGAPSYEQYF. In nucleotides, the CDR3 is TGTGCCAGCAGCTTAGGGGATGGAGGTGCCCCTTCCTACGAGCAGTACTTC.